Following are 26 T cell receptor beta chains from one sample sequenced in a study of blood T cell repertoires in COVID-19. Generated by immunoSEQ multiplex PCR, the TCRdb table keeps only in-frame clones and is missing some. Here the sample spans 100,000 to 150,000 clones, more than 65% being singletons. The source material was peripheral blood. These receptors were taken from a woman aged 70 to 79 with acute or convalescent COVID-19.

The J gene is TRBJ2-3, the V gene TRBV5-1; 14 bases are a match to TRBD2. Unmatched junction bases numbered 8, after V lost 0 bases and J lost 8 bases. The CDR3 runs 17 residues. Germline loops: CDR1 SGHRS, CDR2 YFSETQ. The CDR3 loop reads CASSLAGGLAGVGTQYF. The CDR3 DNA reads as TGCGCCAGCAGCTTGGCCGGGGGACTAGCGGGAGTTGGTACGCAGTATTTT.

The genes are TRBV13 and TRBJ2-2, with D perhaps TRBD2 (5 bases). Trimming pared 5 bases from V and 1 base from J, leaving 14 bases between. This CDR3 has 16 amino acids. From germline, CDR1 is PRHDT and CDR2 FYEKMQ (reference sequence). This CDR3 is CASSPPSGLNTGELFF. The CDR3 DNA sequence: TGTGCCAGCAGCCCCCCCAGCGGCTTGAACACCGGGGAGCTGTTTTTT.

This sequence joins TRBV3-1 (or the pseudogene TRBV3-2) and TRBJ2-4, with D uncertain. V was trimmed by 0 bases and J by 11 bases, leaving 14 bases between them. Germline loops: CDR1 LGHDT, CDR2 YNNKEL (reference sequence). The CDR3 is 14 amino acids. In nucleotides, the CDR3 is TGTGCCAGCAGCCAAGATCCGCAGGTTGGGCTTCAGTACTTC. Translating gives CASSQDPQVGLQYF.

This chain uses TRBV4-3 with TRBJ2-2, with D possibly matching TRBD1 (5 bases). Germline V lookup: CDR1 LGHNA, CDR2 YSLEER. The CDR3 runs to 15 residues. The ends were cut back, 1 base at V and 3 bases at J, with 9 bases in the middle. CDR3 protein: CASSQVQGYTGELFF. The DNA for the CDR3 is TGCGCCAGCAGCCAAGTGCAGGGCTACACCGGGGAGCTGTTTTTT.

The chain employs TRBV11-2 and TRBJ1-5; 8 bases are shared with TRBD1. CDR1 SGHAT and CDR2 FQNNGV come from the germline V gene. Germline trimming cut 5 bases from V and 6 bases from J; bases unmatched to any gene: 9. This CDR3 is 15 amino acids long. DNA for the CDR3: TGTGCCAGCAGCCCAGGACAGGGTTCGGGTCAGCCCCAGCATTTT. It codes for CASSPGQGSGQPQHF.

The rearrangement uses TRBV7-3 and TRBJ2-1; 9 bases fit TRBD2. This CDR3 spans 15 amino acids. Germline V gene lookup returns CDR1 SGHTA and CDR2 FQGTGA. J lost 10 bases, V lost 6 bases, and 13 bases had no gene match. The CDR3 loop reads CASSKAGGGIREQFF. As DNA, the CDR3 is TGTGCCAGCAGTAAAGCGGGAGGAGGAATTAGGGAGCAGTTCTTC.

This clone has just a few counts. This sequence joins TRBV7-2 and TRBJ1-1; 9 bases fit TRBD1. The germline CDR1 and CDR2 sequences are SGHTA and FQGNSA. CDR3 length: 15 amino acids. Trimming removed 4 bases from V and 6 bases from J; junction bases left unmatched: 9. The CDR3 DNA sequence: TGTGCCAGCAGCTCACGACGGGACAGGGCCGCTGAAGCTTTCTTT. Its translation is CASSSRRDRAAEAFF.

CDR3 amino acids: CASSPRTAWYGYTF. In nucleotides, the CDR3 is TGTGCCAGCAGCCCCAGGACAGCATGGTATGGCTACACCTTC. V gene TRBV6-2 or TRBV6-3 combines with J gene TRBJ1-2, with D possibly matching TRBD1 (6 bases). CDR1 is MNHEY and CDR2 is SVGEGT in the germline V gene. V was clipped by 6 bases and J by 5 bases, with 16 bases between them. This CDR3 is built from 14 residues.

This chain connects TRBV7-9 to TRBJ2-1; 12 nucleotides align to TRBD2. Germline loops: CDR1 SEHNR, CDR2 FQNEAQ (reference sequence). This CDR3 is 16 amino acids long. The junction had 2 bases not matched to a gene; V was cut back by 5 bases and J by 0 bases. CDR3 coding DNA: TGTGCCAGCAGCCCTAGCGGGAGGGTCTCCTACAATGAGCAGTTCTTC. As protein: CASSPSGRVSYNEQFF.

This rearrangement joins TRBV4-3 to TRBJ1-2; D might be TRBD1 (6 bases). V was cut by 1 base and J by 1 base, with 10 bases left in between. This CDR3 has 15 residues. From germline, CDR1 is LGHNA and CDR2 YSLEER. The chain's CDR3 is CASSQVRDNNYGYTF. Written as DNA, the CDR3 is TGCGCCAGCAGCCAAGTTAGGGACAATAACTATGGCTACACCTTC.

The J gene is TRBJ2-5, the V gene TRBV7-3; D uncertain. This CDR3 has 13 amino acids. V lost 1 base to trimming and J lost 4 bases, with 7 bases between them. From germline, CDR1 is SGHTA and CDR2 FQGTGA. The CDR3: CASSLRAAETQYF. Written as DNA, the CDR3 is TGTGCCAGCAGCTTAAGGGCAGCAGAGACCCAGTACTTC.

The chain is built from TRBV28 and TRBJ2-4, with 8 bases matching TRBD1. CDR3 size: 15 residues. The germline CDR1 and CDR2 sequences are MDHEN and SYDVKM. Germline trimming cut 7 bases from V and 1 base from J; bases unmatched to any gene: 6. The CDR3 sequence is CASTTTGDAKNIQYF. For the CDR3, the DNA is TGTGCCAGCACCACGACAGGGGACGCCAAAAACATTCAGTACTTC.

This sequence joins TRBV7-6 and TRBJ1-6, with a tentative D call TRBD1 (5 bases). The CDR3 spans 15 residues. Germline V gene lookup returns CDR1 SGHVS and CDR2 FNYEAQ. Between the trimmed V and J ends, which lost 4 bases and 8 bases, there was a span of 15 bases. CDR3 DNA: TGTGCCAGCAGCTCAGGGCAGGGATGGGATTCACCCCTCCACTTT. Its protein is CASSSGQGWDSPLHF.

This chain uses TRBV28 with TRBJ2-2, with a tentative D call TRBD1 (5 bases). This CDR3 comprises 16 residues. Germline V CDR1 and CDR2: MDHEN, SYDVKM. V was trimmed by 2 bases and J by 1 base, leaving 11 bases between them. The DNA of the CDR3 is TGTGCCAGCAGTTTAAAGTGGGGCGGGAACACCGGGGAGCTGTTTTTT. Its protein product is CASSLKWGGNTGELFF.

The gene calls are TRBV7-3 and TRBJ2-3; 7 bases map to TRBD2. CDR3 length: 15 residues. Germline CDR1 SGHTA, CDR2 FQGTGA. V was pared by 5 bases and J by 0 bases, with 5 bases of the junction left unmatched. CDR3 sequence: CASSPLADSTDTQYF. CDR3 nucleotides: TGTGCCAGCAGCCCGCTAGCGGATAGCACAGATACGCAGTATTTT.

V gene TRBV6-2 or TRBV6-3 combines with J gene TRBJ2-7, with D tentatively TRBD1 (7 bases). V gave up 0 bases and J gave up 7 bases, with 16 bases separating them. Germline lookup yields CDR1 MNHEY and CDR2 SVGEGT. The CDR3 extends over 15 amino acids. The CDR3 loop reads CASSYSTGRLSEQYF. The DNA for the CDR3 is TGTGCCAGCAGTTACTCGACAGGGAGGCTATCGGAGCAGTACTTC.

The chain is built from TRBV28 and TRBJ2-7, with D unclear. This CDR3 is 15 amino acids long. The germline V gene encodes CDR1 MDHEN and CDR2 SYDVKM. Trimming stripped 5 bases from V and 3 bases from J, with 17 bases between. The CDR3 sequence is CASSPGGEPNYEQYF. CDR3 nucleotide sequence: TGTGCCAGCAGTCCCGGTGGAGAACCCAACTACGAGCAGTACTTC.

This clone has a count of ten or more. This rearrangement joins TRBV3-1 (or the pseudogene TRBV3-2) to TRBJ1-1; 7 bases fit TRBD1. Trimming took 4 bases from V and 3 from J; bases not matched to a gene: 8. The germline V gene has CDR1 LGHDT and CDR2 YNNKEL (reference sequence). CDR3 size: 15 residues. DNA for the CDR3: TGTGCCAGCAGCCCTGGACAGGCGTGGCACACTGAAGCTTTCTTT. The encoded protein is CASSPGQAWHTEAFF.

The chain carries TRBV2 and TRBJ1-2; 8 bases align to TRBD1. This CDR3 has 12 residues. Germline CDR1 and CDR2: SNHLY and FYNNEI. V was clipped by 4 bases and J by 6 bases; unmatched bases: 1. In DNA form, the CDR3 reads TGTGCCAGCAGTGGGACAGGGAATGGCTACACCTTC. Its translation is CASSGTGNGYTF. Full variable domain (outside the CDR3, taken from reference TRBV2 and TRBJ1-2): EPEVTQTPSHQVTQMGQEVILRCVPISNHLYFYWYRQILGQKVEFLVSFYNNEISEKSEIFDDQFSVERPDGSNFTLKIRSTKLEDSAMYFCASSGTGNGYTFGSGTRLTVV.

DNA for the CDR3: TGTGCCAGCTCACCCTCCGGGGAAAATAGTGGAAACACCATATATTTT. Protein sequence: CASSPSGENSGNTIYF. V and J are TRBV18 and TRBJ1-3, with D hard to call. CDR3 length: 16 residues. Germline V gene sequence: CDR1 KGHSH, CDR2 LQKENI. V was pared by 3 bases and J by 3 bases, with 15 bases between.

This chain links TRBV19 with TRBJ1-2; 12 bases are shared with TRBD1. From germline, CDR1 is LNHDA and CDR2 SQIVND (reference sequence). V lost 9 bases to trimming and J lost 5 bases; unmatched junction nucleotides: 13. The CDR3 is 16 residues long. The CDR3 loop is CASSRDRGPGGYGYTF. Here the CDR3 DNA reads TGTGCCAGCAGCCGGGACAGGGGGCCTGGGGGGTATGGCTACACCTTC.

V is TRBV2 and J is TRBJ2-7; D might be TRBD2 (5 bases). Germline V lookup: CDR1 SNHLY, CDR2 FYNNEI. The V and J ends lost 2 bases and 6 bases respectively, with 8 bases between them. The CDR3 extends over 12 amino acids. This chain's CDR3 is CASSERGTEQYF. Here the CDR3 DNA reads TGTGCCAGCAGTGAACGGGGAACCGAGCAGTACTTC.

The V gene is TRBV5-1, the J gene TRBJ2-5, with a possible D match to TRBD2 (5 bases). Trimming pared 5 bases from V and 4 bases from J, leaving 12 bases between. The CDR3 extends over 13 amino acids. The germline V gene encodes CDR1 SGHRS and CDR2 YFSETQ. Written as DNA, the CDR3 is TGCGCCAGCAGAGAGGGCGGTGGAGAGACCCAGTACTTC. Translating gives CASREGGGETQYF.

The rearrangement uses TRBV27 and TRBJ1-2, with TRBD1 identical over 7 bases. Trimming took 4 bases from V and 8 from J; bases not matched to a gene: 4. Germline V lookup: CDR1 MNHEY, CDR2 SMNVEV (reference sequence). The CDR3 sequence is 12 residues long. The CDR3 bases are TGTGCCAGCAGTTCAGGGGGGCGAGGCTACACCTTC. Its translation: CASSSGGRGYTF.

V is TRBV9 and J is TRBJ1-3; TRBD1 agrees at 10 bases. CDR3 length: 15 residues. Germline loops: CDR1 SGDLS, CDR2 YYNGEE. The junction had 1 base not matched to a gene; V was cut back by 3 bases and J by 1 base. CDR3 in amino acids: CASSGTGGSGNTIYF. The CDR3 nucleotides read TGTGCCAGCAGCGGGACAGGGGGTTCTGGAAACACCATATATTTT.

This chain uses TRBV5-8 with TRBJ2-7; the D gene is possibly TRBD1 (6 bases). The CDR3 runs to 13 residues. Trimming cost V 1 base and J 5 bases, with 10 bases left between them. The germline V gene has CDR1 SGHTS and CDR2 YDEGEE. The CDR3 sequence is CASSLKGVDEQYF. Written as DNA, the CDR3 is TGTGCCAGCAGCTTGAAGGGGGTCGACGAGCAGTACTTC.